The 26 T cell receptor beta chains presented below share a single source sample, sequenced in a study of regulatory T cells in long-lasting Graves disease. Time point specified: newly diagnosed GD, antithyroid drugs for less than 3 months. PBMC RNA served as the TCR library source. The authors built TCR beta libraries using iRepertoire HTBI primers and Arm-PCR of CDR3 regions. TCRdb recomputed calls from the multiplex PCR reads with MiXCR, one row per CDR3 protein. Of some 460,000 distinct CDR3 sequences detected, around 15% appear once; the ten largest clones hold 9% to 15%. These data were also filed under a second study, of T cells in Graves' hyperthyroidism and ophthalmopathy.

The sequences come from peripheral blood mononuclear cells (PBMCs), collected at new diagnosis, from a patient treated with antithyroid drugs. The receptors originated from a man aged 35 to 55 with Graves disease.

This clonotype has a count of ten or more. This chain joins TRBV20-1 and TRBJ2-1, with D possibly being TRBD2 (5 bases). Germline V gives CDR1 DFQATT, CDR2 SNEGSKA (reference sequence). This CDR3 spans 15 amino acids. V lost 6 bases, J lost 5 bases, and 20 bases lay in between. CDR3 sequence (DNA): TGCAGTGCATCACTCGTTTTGGGTAGCGACAATGAGCAGTTCTTC. Translating it yields CSASLVLGSDNEQFF.

The chain couples TRBV6-2 or TRBV6-3 to TRBJ2-3; D is undetermined. TRBJ2-7 matches the DNA end more closely, so the J call is doubtful. The CDR3 is 11 amino acids. The germline gives CDR1 MNHEY, CDR2 SVGEGT. This chain's CDR3 is CASSSRNEQYF. For the CDR3, the DNA is TGTGCCAGCAGCTCTAGGAACGAGCAGTACTTC.

This clonotype has a handful of counts. The V call is TRBV9, the J call TRBJ1-1; D gene unclear. The ends were cut back, 2 bases at V and 1 base at J, with 6 bases in the middle. Germline loops: CDR1 SGDLS, CDR2 YYNGEE. The length of the CDR3 is 13 residues. CDR3 loop: CASSVGSNTEAFF. The CDR3 region has the DNA TGTGCCAGCAGCGTGGGGTCGAACACTGAAGCTTTCTTT.

This clonotype turned up a few times. The CDR3, as DNA: TGTGCCATCACCCGGGACATGAGCTCCTACAATGAGCAGTTCTTC. Its translation: CAITRDMSSYNEQFF. The chain employs TRBV10-3 and TRBJ2-1, with a possible D match to TRBD1 (6 bases). Germline values: CDR1 ENHRY, CDR2 SYGVKD. Between the trimmed V and J ends, which lost 7 bases and 0 bases, there was a span of 13 bases. This CDR3 comprises 15 residues.

The chain links TRBV11-2 to TRBJ2-3; possibly TRBD1 for D (5 bases). The last part of the DNA fits TRBJ1-5 better; the J call may be wrong. CDR3 length: 16 amino acids. Germline CDR1 and CDR2: SGHAT and FQNNGV. The CDR3 bases are TGTGCCAGCAGCGAACGGGGACTAGCGGTCACAGATACGCAGCATTTT. Its translation: CASSERGLAVTDTQHF.

This clonotype was found a few times. V and J are TRBV20-1 and TRBJ2-5, with 7 bases fitting TRBD1. The junction had 3 bases not matched to a gene; V was cut back by 3 bases and J by 2 bases. The germline CDR1 and CDR2 sequences are DFQATT and SNEGSKA (reference sequence). The CDR3 has 13 amino acids. CDR3 nucleotides: TGCAGTGCTAGCCCGGGACAGCAAGAGACCCAGTACTTC. Its translation is CSASPGQQETQYF.

This clonotype occurred once. The chain uses TRBV12-5 and TRBJ2-1, with TRBD2 matching over 9 bases. The V and J ends lost 0 bases and 8 bases, in that order; junction bases with no gene match: 5. This CDR3 contains 15 residues. Germline CDR1 and CDR2: LGHNT and FRNRAP. The CDR3 bases are TGTGCTAGTGGTTTGGTAGGACTAGCGTCGGATGAGCAGTTCTTC. It yields the protein CASGLVGLASDEQFF.

In this sample, this clonotype turned up a few times. V is TRBV20-1 and J is TRBJ2-1; TRBD2 aligns across 11 bases. This CDR3 has 16 amino acids. V lost 6 bases and J lost 2; bases outside the gene matches: 9. Germline assignment: CDR1 DFQATT and CDR2 SNEGSKA (reference sequence). This CDR3 is CSAFIAGGSTYNEQFF. The CDR3 bases are TGCAGTGCCTTTATAGCGGGAGGGTCGACCTACAATGAGCAGTTCTTC.

The sample holds many counts of this clonotype. The gene calls are TRBV13 and TRBJ2-1; the D is unclear. Trimming left V 7 bases short and J 9 bases short, with 16 bases between. CDR3 length: 13 residues. Germline values: CDR1 PRHDT, CDR2 FYEKMQ (reference sequence). The CDR3 sequence: CASKRWSSGEQFF. DNA of the CDR3: TGTGCCAGCAAAAGGTGGAGCAGTGGTGAGCAGTTCTTC.

This clonotype was seen ten or more times. The chain couples TRBV6-1 to TRBJ2-1; D call uncertain. The V end lost 0 bases, the J end lost 7 bases, and 10 bases lay between the germline ends. The CDR3 extends over 14 amino acids. The germline CDR1 and CDR2 sequences are MNHNS and SASEGT. CDR3 sequence reads: CASSEAFPSNEQFF. In DNA form, the CDR3 reads TGTGCCAGCAGTGAAGCGTTCCCCTCAAATGAGCAGTTCTTC.

This clonotype was detected ten times or more. This chain uses TRBV7-8 with TRBJ2-7; no firm D call. The CDR3 length is 12 residues. The germline V and J ends were trimmed by 5 bases and 7 bases, with 12 bases remaining between them. Germline V gives CDR1 SGHVS, CDR2 FQNEAQ. The CDR3 nucleotides read TGTGCCAGCAGCATGAACAGTGGAGAGCAGTACTTC. It is translated as CASSMNSGEQYF. Full variable domain (missing parts from reference TRBV7-8 and TRBJ2-7): GAGVSQSPRYKVAKRGQDVALRCDPISGHVSLFWYQQALGQGPEFLTYFQNEAQLDKSGLPSDRFFAERPEGSVSTLKIQRTQQEDSAVYLCASSMNSGEQYFGPGTRLTVT.

This clonotype was recorded many times. This sequence joins TRBV11-1 and TRBJ2-3; TRBD2 matches 9 bases. J gave up 2 bases and V 6 bases, and 3 bases lay outside the gene matches. The CDR3 loop spans 14 amino acids. Germline CDR1 is SGHAT and CDR2 is FQDESV (reference sequence). The CDR3 DNA sequence: TGTGCCAGCAGGGCTAGCGGGGACACAGATACGCAGTATTTT. Protein sequence: CASRASGDTDTQYF.

This clonotype appeared a single time. A clone one base away is much larger, so this may be a read error. DNA of the CDR3: TGTGCCAGCAGTTACTCAGTCGGGAGGAGCTCCTACAATGAGCAGTACTTC. Its translation is CASSYSVGRSSYNEQYF. The chain carries TRBV6-2 or TRBV6-3 and TRBJ2-7, with TRBD2 identical over 7 bases. V shed 0 bases, J shed 7 bases, and the junction held 15 bases outside the gene matches. Germline V lookup: CDR1 MNHEY, CDR2 SVGEGT. There are 17 residues in the CDR3.

In this sample, this clonotype turned up many times. V is TRBV20-1 and J is TRBJ2-1; the match to TRBD1 covers 7 bases. The germline gives CDR1 DFQATT, CDR2 SNEGSKA (reference sequence). The CDR3 runs to 14 residues. The CDR3 DNA follows: TGCAGCGCAACCCTACAGGGGTCCTACAATGAGCAGTTCTTC. This translates into CSATLQGSYNEQFF.

This clonotype occurred once. A much larger clone differs from this one at a single base, so this may be a read error. J is TRBJ2-5 and V is TRBV7-9, with a tentative D call TRBD1 (6 bases). The CDR3 length is 14 residues. The germline V gene encodes CDR1 SEHNR and CDR2 FQNEAQ (reference sequence). Deletions cut 1 base from V and 2 bases from J, with 8 bases between. This CDR3 reads CASSLGDTQETQYF. CDR3 DNA sequence: TGTGCCAGCAGCTTAGGGGACACTCAAGAGACCCAGTACTTC. Supplemented by reference TRBV7-9 and TRBJ2-5, the full variable domain reads DTGVSQNPRHKITKRGQNVTFRCDPISEHNRLYWYRQTLGQGPEFLTYFQNEAQLEKSRLLSDRFSAERPKGSFSTLEIQRTEQGDSAMYLCASSLGDTQETQYFGPGTRLLVL.

This clonotype was counted many times. The J gene is TRBJ2-4, the V gene TRBV12-3 or TRBV12-4, with a weak D call TRBD1 (6 bases). Trimming removed 6 bases at V and 9 bases at J, with 18 bases between. This CDR3 is built from 14 residues. CDR3 protein: CASREKAGDGIQYF. CDR3 DNA: TGTGCCAGCAGGGAAAAGGCAGGGGATGGCATTCAGTACTTC.

This clonotype was seen at least ten times. The chain employs TRBV11-2 and TRBJ2-7; 9 nucleotides agree with TRBD1. Losses at the gene ends were 3 bases for V and 2 bases for J; bases not matched to a gene: 5. CDR1 SGHAT and CDR2 FQNNGV come from the germline V gene. The CDR3 is 15 amino acids. In DNA, the CDR3 is TGTGCCAGCAGCTTCAGGACAGGGGCGGCCTACGAGCAGTACTTC. Amino acid sequence: CASSFRTGAAYEQYF.

Turning to this clonotype: This may be a read error: a much more frequent sequence differs by one nucleotide. This chain connects TRBV2 to TRBJ2-7; D gene unclear. CDR1 and CDR2 (germline): SNHLY, FYNNEI. This CDR3 comprises 15 residues. Here the CDR3 reads CASSEGLTHSYERYF. In nucleotides, the CDR3 is TGTGCCAGCAGTGAAGGGTTGACTCACTCCTACGAGCGGTACTTC.

Notes on this clonotype: This sequence may be a read error, since a much larger clone differs from it by one base. V gene TRBV28 combines with J gene TRBJ2-7, with D maybe TRBD2 (6 bases). The CDR3 consists of 15 residues. V was pared by 3 bases and J by 4 bases, with 16 bases between. The V gene's germline CDR1 is MDHEN and CDR2 SYDVKM. CDR3 sequence reads: CASSFRGTVTYEQYF. The CDR3 DNA is TGTGCCAGCAGTTTTCGCGGGACCGTAACTTACGAGCAGTACTTC.

This clonotype was detected ten times or more. The V gene is TRBV18, the J gene TRBJ2-2; 7 nucleotides agree with TRBD1. CDR3 size: 16 residues. Germline V CDR1 and CDR2: KGHSH, LQKENI. After removal of 0 bases from V and 4 bases from J, the junction contained 5 bases not matched to a gene. This CDR3 is CASSPPGTDRTGELFF. The CDR3 DNA is TGTGCCAGCTCACCACCCGGGACAGACCGCACCGGGGAGCTGTTTTTT. Drawing the rest from reference TRBV18 and TRBJ2-2, the complete variable domain is NAGVMQNPRHLVRRRGQEARLRCSPMKGHSHVYWYRQLPEEGLKFMVYLQKENIIDESGMPKERFSAEFPKEGPSILRIQQVVRGDSAAYFCASSPPGTDRTGELFFGEGSRLTVL.

Regarding this clonotype: Just one base apart from a much larger clone, this may be a read error. This chain links TRBV2 with TRBJ2-7; 7 nucleotides agree with TRBD1. The length of the CDR3 is 14 residues. CDR1 and CDR2 from the germline V gene are SNHLY and FYNNEI. Trimming at V came to 7 bases and at J to 2 bases, leaving 8 bases not matched to a gene. The DNA for the CDR3 is TGTGCCAGCAAGGAGAACAGGGGTACCTACGAGCAGTACTTC. Its translation is CASKENRGTYEQYF.

In its sample, this clonotype was seen many times. The V call is TRBV28, the J call TRBJ2-1; perhaps TRBD2 as D (6 bases). The J call may be faulty, since TRBJ2-5 better matches the DNA end. The CDR3 totals 16 residues. Per the germline V gene, CDR1 is MDHEN and CDR2 is SYDVKM. This CDR3 reads CASSLRSTDRGETQYF. CDR3 sequence (DNA): TGTGCCAGCAGCCTAAGATCAACCGATCGGGGGGAGACCCAGTACTTC.

This clonotype was detected many times. The gene calls are TRBV5-1 and TRBJ2-4; D unclear. V was clipped by 3 bases and J by 0 bases, with 10 bases between them. There are 15 residues in the CDR3. CDR1 is SGHRS, CDR2 YFSETQ, per germline. Here the CDR3 reads CASSSSSIAKNIQYF. In nucleotides, the CDR3 is TGCGCCAGCAGCTCCAGCTCAATAGCCAAAAACATTCAGTACTTC.

This clonotype has more than one count but fewer than ten. The gene calls are TRBV9 and TRBJ2-2, with D tentatively TRBD1 or TRBD2 (5 bases each). CDR1 and CDR2 from the germline V gene are SGDLS and YYNGEE. V was trimmed by 3 bases and J by 4 bases, leaving 10 bases between them. The CDR3 length is 14 residues. CDR3 loop: CASSESGTTGELFF. CDR3 sequence (DNA): TGTGCCAGCAGCGAGTCCGGGACCACCGGGGAGCTGTTTTTT. The variable domain in full, completed from reference TRBV9 and TRBJ2-2, reads DSGVTQTPKHLITATGQRVTLRCSPRSGDLSVYWYQQSLDQGLQFLIQYYNGEERAKGNILERFSAQQFPDLHSELNLSSLELGDSALYFCASSESGTTGELFFGEGSRLTVL.

Points on this clonotype: A read error may explain this, as a much larger clone is one base away. V is TRBV30 and J is TRBJ2-3; 10 nucleotides line up with TRBD2. Germline assignment: CDR1 GTSNPN and CDR2 SVGIG (reference sequence). The length of the CDR3 is 14 residues. The CDR3 protein is CAWKLAGYVDAQYF. The CDR3 nucleotides read TGTGCCTGGAAACTAGCGGGATATGTAGATGCGCAGTATTTT.

This clonotype has a handful of counts. The chain employs TRBV7-2 and TRBJ1-4; no clear D. CDR1 SGHTA and CDR2 FQGNSA come from the germline V gene. The ends were cut back, 0 bases at V and 4 bases at J, with 12 bases in the middle. This CDR3 spans 16 amino acids. The CDR3 reads CASSLAGGVINEKLFF. CDR3 coding DNA: TGTGCCAGCAGCTTAGCCGGCGGGGTTATTAATGAAAAACTGTTTTTT.